A selection of T cell receptor beta chains follows, all from one sample in a study of CD8 T cells in Susac syndrome. TCRdb redid the calling of the immunoSEQ multiplex PCR reads with MiXCR, one entry per CDR3 protein. The sample shows more than 90,000 distinct CDR3 sequences, 85% to 95% of them seen only once. The specimen sequenced was CD4+ T cells from PBMCs. The receptors were gathered from a human donor with multiple sclerosis. The CDR3 runs from the conserved cysteine through the conserved F or W. D genes are given only for firm matches. Only some rows state a clone size, as once, few, many or a class for expanded clones.

TRBJ2-7	TRBD2	TRBV5-1	.	TGCGCCAGCAGCTGGTCTGGGGAGCGGGGGCGAGAGCAGTACTTC	CASSWSGERGREQYF
TRBJ1-2	.	TRBV3-1	.	TGTGCCAGCAGCCAAGGGTGGTCAACAACTAACTATGGCTACACCTTC	CASSQGWSTTNYGYTF
TRBJ2-2	TRBD2	TRBV6-2/TRBV6-3	.	TGTGCCAGCGTTACTAGCGGGGGGGCGTCGAACACCGGGGAGCTGTTTTTT	CASVTSGGASNTGELFF
TRBJ1-6	.	TRBV6-1	few	TGTGCCAGCAGCCTCCTGCCCAACCTTAATTCACCCCTCCACTTT	CASSLLPNLNSPLHF
TRBJ2-1	.	TRBV7-2	.	TGTGCCACAAGAGAGAGGGGGAGCTCCTACAATGAGCAGTTCTTC	CATRERGSSYNEQFF
TRBJ1-1	.	TRBV18	.	TGTGCCAGCACACCAGCGTCGGGGGTAGCTTTCTTT	CASTPASGVAFF
TRBJ2-4	TRBD2	TRBV5-4	once	TGTGCCAGCAGCCTCGCCGGCGGGGGAAACATTCAGTACTTC	CASSLAGGGNIQYF
TRBJ1-3	TRBD1	TRBV30	.	TGTGCCTGGAGTGTACAGGGGACTGCGGCCAGAAACACCATATATTTT	CAWSVQGTAARNTIYF
TRBJ1-2	.	TRBV19	.	TGTGCCGTACGCGGGGGGGCGTATGGCTACACCTTC	CAVRGGAYGYTF
TRBJ2-7	.	TRBV30	.	TGTGCCTGGACCCTAGAGGGAGAATTTTACGAGCAGTACTTC	CAWTLEGEFYEQYF
TRBJ1-1	.	TRBV7-9	.	TGTGCCAGCAGGACGGACCTCATGAACACTGAAGCTTTCTTT	CASRTDLMNTEAFF
TRBJ2-5	TRBD1	TRBV20-1	.	TGCAGTGCTACCTACGGACAGGGGCAAGAGACCCAGTACTTC	CSATYGQGQETQYF
TRBJ2-2	TRBD1	TRBV15	.	TGTGCCACCAGCAGAGATAAGCGGGACAGGGGGATGAACACCGGGGAGCTGTTTTTT	CATSRDKRDRGMNTGELFF
TRBJ1-2	.	TRBV5-1	.	TGCGCCAGCAGCCCCGTGAGGGCCCCCGTCTATGGCTACACCTTC	CASSPVRAPVYGYTF
TRBJ2-3	TRBD1	TRBV5-4	.	TGTGCCAGCAGCTTGGGACCCAGAACAGGGGGCGATACGCAGTATTTT	CASSLGPRTGGDTQYF
TRBJ2-3	.	TRBV3-1	.	TGTGCCAGCATGGGGCCAGATACAGATACGCAGTATTTT	CASMGPDTDTQYF
TRBJ2-3	TRBD1	TRBV6-4	.	TGTGCCAGCAGTGATGGGACAGGCGCGGGCACAGATACGCAGTATTTT	CASSDGTGAGTDTQYF
TRBJ2-7	TRBD1	TRBV7-2	.	TGTGCCAGCAGCTCAACAGGGGTGAGCGAGCAGTACTTC	CASSSTGVSEQYF
TRBJ1-2	.	TRBV18	.	TGTGCCAGCTCACCCGGGGACGGAAGTGGTGGCTACACCTTC	CASSPGDGSGGYTF
TRBJ1-1	TRBD1	TRBV19	once	TGTGCCAGTAGTTTCACGACAGGGGGGCACTCGGCTTTCTTT	CASSFTTGGHSAFF
TRBJ2-1	TRBD2	TRBV5-1	once	TGCGCCAGCAGCTTGGGGCGGGGGGGCCGACCTGATGAGCAGTTCTTC	CASSLGRGGRPDEQFF
TRBJ2-3	.	TRBV14	.	TGTGCCAGCAGCCAAGGGCTCCGCACAGATACGCAGTATTTT	CASSQGLRTDTQYF
TRBJ1-6	TRBD1	TRBV12-3/TRBV12-4	.	TGTGCCAGCACGGGACAGGGAGGGTCACCCCTCCACTTT	CASTGQGGSPLHF
TRBJ2-4	.	TRBV27	.	TGTGCCAGCAGTTCGTGGAACATTCAGTACTTC	CASSSWNIQYF
TRBJ2-5	.	TRBV5-1	.	TGCGCCAGCAGCTGGGCGGGGACGGCACAAGAGACCCAGTACTTC	CASSWAGTAQETQYF
TRBJ1-1	.	TRBV6-5	.	TGTGCCAGCAGGCGGGACACGGTGATCACTGAAGCTTTCTTT	CASRRDTVITEAFF
TRBJ1-2	.	TRBV4-3	.	TGCGCCAGCAGCCAAGAGCCCCCGGCCTGGGTGGGAGGTGGCTACACCTTC	CASSQEPPAWVGGGYTF
TRBJ1-5	TRBD1	TRBV20-1	.	TGCAGTGCTAGAGATATGGGACAGTCAATTCGGCCCCAGCATTTT	CSARDMGQSIRPQHF
TRBJ1-2	.	TRBV12-3/TRBV12-4	.	TGTGCCAGCATCCCCCAGGTGGGGGATGGCTACACCTTC	CASIPQVGDGYTF
TRBJ1-1	TRBD1	TRBV5-1	once	TGCGCCAGCAGCCGCAAAAGGACAGGGGGGAGCACTGAAGCTTTCTTT	CASSRKRTGGSTEAFF
TRBJ2-7	TRBD1	TRBV5-1	.	TGCGCCAGCAGCTTATCGGGACAGGGAACCCACGAGCAGTACTTC	CASSLSGQGTHEQYF
TRBJ2-3	TRBD1	TRBV11-2	.	TGTGCCAGCAGCTTAGATTCGGGACAGGGGGTACACACAGATACGCAGTATTTT	CASSLDSGQGVHTDTQYF
TRBJ2-5	.	TRBV27	.	TGTGCCAGCAGCAAAGACAGGAACCAAGAGACCCAGTACTTC	CASSKDRNQETQYF
TRBJ2-2	.	TRBV20-1	.	TGCAGTGCTACAGGGGTGTCGAACACCGGGGAGCTGTTTTTT	CSATGVSNTGELFF
TRBJ1-3	.	TRBV12-3/TRBV12-4	.	TGTGCCAGCAGTTTCGGCCTTGACGGTCTCTCTGGAAACACCATATATTTT	CASSFGLDGLSGNTIYF
TRBJ2-1	.	TRBV7-9	.	TGTGCCAGCAGCTTAGCGGGGGCCCATGAGCAGTTCTTC	CASSLAGAHEQFF
TRBJ2-3	TRBD1	TRBV7-2	.	TGTGCCAGCAGCCTGACAGGGGGCGGGTATACGCAGTATTTT	CASSLTGGGYTQYF
TRBJ2-5	.	TRBV27	.	TGTGCCAGCCGTCTTAGCGAAGGGGGGACCCAGTACTTC	CASRLSEGGTQYF
TRBJ2-7	TRBD1	TRBV28	once	TGTGCCAGCGCCTATTTCGGGACAGGGCACCACGAGCAGTACTTC	CASAYFGTGHHEQYF
TRBJ2-5	.	TRBV7-6	.	TGTGCCAGCAGCTTAGGAGGTCAGCAAGAGACCCAGTACTTC	CASSLGGQQETQYF
TRBJ1-5	TRBD1	TRBV7-2	.	TGTGCCAGCAGCCTAAAATCAGGGGGACAGCCCCAGCATTTT	CASSLKSGGQPQHF
TRBJ2-3	.	TRBV2	.	TGTGCCAGCAGTGCTCGGGGGCTGAGGACAGATACGCAGTATTTT	CASSARGLRTDTQYF
TRBJ1-2	.	TRBV5-1	.	TGCGCCAGCAGCTTTGGGACCCGCGGGGAGAATGGCTACACCTTC	CASSFGTRGENGYTF
TRBJ1-1	TRBD1	TRBV7-9	.	TGTGCCAGCAGCCCGACAGGGGGACCTGAAGCTTTCTTT	CASSPTGGPEAFF
TRBJ1-4	.	TRBV2	.	TGTGCCAGCAGCTCGGAACCTAATGAAAAACTGTTTTTT	CASSSEPNEKLFF
TRBJ1-5	TRBD1	TRBV19	.	TGTGCCAGTAATGGGGACAGGGATTTTATACAGCCCCAGCATTTT	CASNGDRDFIQPQHF
TRBJ1-4	.	TRBV20-1	.	TGCAGCGCCGACTTTACAGCTAAACTGTTTTTT	CSADFTAKLFF
TRBJ2-6	.	TRBV7-9	.	TGTGCCAGCAGAAAGGGATCCAACGTCCTGACTTTC	CASRKGSNVLTF
TRBJ1-5	TRBD1	TRBV11-2	.	TGTGCCAGCAGCGGGGACAGGGGTACCCTCATTAATCAGCCCCAGCATTTT	CASSGDRGTLINQPQHF
TRBJ2-5	TRBD1	TRBV4-2	.	TGTGCCAGCAGCTACAGGGGGCAAGAAAGAGAGACCCAGTACTTC	CASSYRGQERETQYF
TRBJ1-1	.	TRBV7-9	.	TGTGCCAGCAGCTGGCAGAGGACTGAAGCTTTCTTT	CASSWQRTEAFF
TRBJ1-1	.	TRBV12-3/TRBV12-4	few	TGTGCCAGCAGTTTAAGGAATGAAGCTTTCTTT	CASSLRNEAFF
TRBJ2-2	.	TRBV18	.	TGTGCCAGCTCACCAGGTGCAGGGGCGAACACCGGGGAGCTGTTTTTT	CASSPGAGANTGELFF
TRBJ2-2	.	TRBV20-1	.	TGCAGTGCTACTAACTTGAACACCGGGGAGCTGTTTTTT	CSATNLNTGELFF
TRBJ1-1	.	TRBV7-9	.	TGTGCCAGCTCCCGGACAAACACTGAAGCTTTCTTT	CASSRTNTEAFF
TRBJ2-3	.	TRBV29-1	.	TGCAGCGTTGATCTAAACAGGGTACTCACAGATACGCAGTATTTT	CSVDLNRVLTDTQYF
TRBJ2-1	.	TRBV7-9	.	TGTGCCAGCAGCACCGCCAGGGGGGGCTCCTACAATGAGCAGTTCTTC	CASSTARGGSYNEQFF